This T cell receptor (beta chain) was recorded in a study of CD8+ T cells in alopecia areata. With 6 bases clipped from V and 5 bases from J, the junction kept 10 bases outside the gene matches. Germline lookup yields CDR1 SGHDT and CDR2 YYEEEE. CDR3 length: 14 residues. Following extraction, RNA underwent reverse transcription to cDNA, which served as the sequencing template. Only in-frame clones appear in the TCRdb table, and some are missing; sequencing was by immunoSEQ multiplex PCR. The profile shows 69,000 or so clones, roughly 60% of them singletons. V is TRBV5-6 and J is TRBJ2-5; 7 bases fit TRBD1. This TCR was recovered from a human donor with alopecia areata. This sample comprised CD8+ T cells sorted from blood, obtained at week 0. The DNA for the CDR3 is TGTGCCAGCACCAAGAGGGGACAGAAGGAGACCCAGTACTTC. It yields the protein CASTKRGQKETQYF.